The 32 T cell receptor beta chains presented below share a single source sample, sequenced in a study of T cells in Graves' hyperthyroidism and ophthalmopathy. RNA transcripts served as the template for amplifying TCR beta CDR3 regions. First-round RT-PCR of the TCR CDR3 relied on the HTBI primer set. TCRdb reprocessed the multiplex PCR reads via MiXCR and lists one record per CDR3 protein. The sample lists roughly 170,000 distinct CDR3 sequences, 17% occurring once. Sequenced: blood. The receptors shown here come from a woman aged 45-65 years with Graves' hyperthyroidism.

The V and J genes are TRBV6-2 or TRBV6-3 and TRBJ2-3; weak D call: TRBD2 (6 bases). The CDR3 contains 16 residues. Per germline, CDR1 MNHEY and CDR2 SVGEGT. The ends were cut back, 5 bases at V and 0 bases at J, with 15 bases in the middle. The CDR3 reads CASSELAYSSTDTQYF. The CDR3 DNA follows: TGTGCCAGCAGTGAGCTAGCGTACTCTAGCACAGATACGCAGTATTTT.

There are a few counts of this clonotype. Given a much more abundant clone one base away, this may be a read error. V gene TRBV11-2 combines with J gene TRBJ1-1; D might be TRBD1 (5 bases). Germline CDR1 reads SGHAT; CDR2 reads FQNNGV. This CDR3 has 15 amino acids. The ends were cut back, 3 bases at V and 4 bases at J, with 15 bases in the middle. CDR3 sequence reads: CASSLWRGMSTEAFF. CDR3 in DNA: TGTGCCAGCAGCTTGTGGAGGGGAATGAGCACTGAAGCTTTCTTT.

This chain joins TRBV6-5 and TRBJ2-1, with 9 bases matching TRBD1. V shed 2 bases and J 5 bases; nucleotides not matched to a gene: 4. The CDR3 runs 15 residues. Germline CDR1 MNHEY, CDR2 SVGAGI. CDR3 in amino acids: CASSYVQGANNEQFF. The CDR3 nucleotides are TGTGCCAGCAGTTACGTACAGGGGGCCAACAATGAGCAGTTCTTC.

This clonotype was observed at least ten times. The V call is TRBV7-9, the J call TRBJ1-1, with D uncertain. The V and J ends lost 9 bases and 2 bases respectively, with 7 bases between them. Per germline, CDR1 SEHNR and CDR2 FQNEAQ (reference sequence). The CDR3 is made up of 11 amino acids. The CDR3 DNA reads TGTGCCAGTCTACACAACACTGAAGCTTTCTTT. As protein: CASLHNTEAFF. The variable domain in full, with the rest retrieved from reference TRBV7-9 and TRBJ1-1, is DTGVSQNPRHKITKRGQNVTFRCDPISEHNRLYWYRQTLGQGPEFLTYFQNEAQLEKSRLLSDRFSAERPKGSFSTLEIQRTEQGDSAMYLCASLHNTEAFFGQGTRLTVV.

This clonotype has a handful of counts. The chain joins TRBV20-1 to TRBJ1-4; D remains unclear. The CDR3 contains 14 residues. Per the germline V gene, CDR1 is DFQATT and CDR2 is SNEGSKA (reference sequence). V lost 3 bases to trimming and J lost 3 bases, with 11 bases between them. In DNA form, the CDR3 reads TGCAGTGCTAGCCTCTCAATAGCTAATGAAAAACTGTTTTTT. Protein product: CSASLSIANEKLFF.

This clonotype was found many times. The chain combines TRBV7-2 with TRBJ2-3; TRBD2 matches at 9 bases. Germline V lookup: CDR1 SGHTA, CDR2 FQGNSA. V was pared by 7 bases and J by 4 bases, with 9 bases of the junction left unmatched. The CDR3 is made up of 15 amino acids. The CDR3 reads CASTPVAGAADTQYF. CDR3 in DNA: TGTGCCAGCACCCCTGTAGCGGGGGCGGCAGATACGCAGTATTTT.

This chain links TRBV6-2 or TRBV6-3 with TRBJ2-2, with D perhaps matching TRBD2 (6 bases). This CDR3 has 15 residues. Trimming removed 5 bases at V and 5 bases at J, with 15 bases between. Per germline, CDR1 MNHEY and CDR2 SVGEGT. CDR3: CASSVEGEGTGELFF. The CDR3 nucleotides read TGTGCCAGCAGTGTGGAGGGAGAGGGGACCGGGGAGCTGTTTTTT.

This clonotype was observed many times. The chain couples TRBV5-1 to TRBJ1-6; 7 bases are a match to TRBD1. The J segment lost 5 bases and the V segment lost 0 bases, leaving 5 bases of the junction unmatched. CDR1 and CDR2 (germline): SGHRS, YFSETQ. The CDR3 is 16 amino acids. In DNA form, the CDR3 reads TGCGCCAGCAGCTTGGAGGGACAGACCGATAATTCACCCCTCCACTTT. Translated, it gives CASSLEGQTDNSPLHF.

This clonotype was observed many times. This chain links TRBV24-1 with TRBJ2-1, with D uncertain. V shed 3 bases and J shed 7 bases, with 9 bases lying between them. Per germline, CDR1 KGHDR and CDR2 SFDVKD. The length of the CDR3 is 13 residues. The DNA of the CDR3 is TGTGCCACCAGTGATAGCGTCCGGAATGAGCAGTTCTTC. Translating gives CATSDSVRNEQFF.

CDR3 sequence: CATSSRSDQPQHF. In nucleotides, the CDR3 is TGTGCCACCAGCAGTAGGTCTGATCAGCCCCAGCATTTT. The chain is built from TRBV15 and TRBJ1-5; no definite D call. V was trimmed by 3 bases and J by 5 bases, leaving 8 bases between them. The germline V gene encodes CDR1 LNHNV and CDR2 YYDKDF (reference sequence). The CDR3 has 13 residues.

The table lists this clonotype with many counts. The chain carries TRBV5-1 and TRBJ1-1; 8 bases line up with TRBD1. The CDR3 has 13 amino acids. Losses at the gene ends were 7 bases for V and 1 base for J; bases not matched to a gene: 3. The germline CDR1 and CDR2 sequences are SGHRS and YFSETQ. In DNA, the CDR3 is TGCGCCAGCTTGGACAGGGAGAACACTGAAGCTTTCTTT. This codes for CASLDRENTEAFF.

This clonotype was seen repeatedly, ten times or more. The J gene is TRBJ1-5, the V gene TRBV28; D call uncertain. Germline V lookup: CDR1 MDHEN, CDR2 SYDVKM. The V end was cut by 6 bases, the J end by 4 bases, with 13 bases between. There are 14 residues in the CDR3. DNA for the CDR3: TGTGCCAGCAGCCCATTAATGAGGAATCAGCCCCAGCATTTT. It codes for CASSPLMRNQPQHF.

The chain uses TRBV30 and TRBJ1-5, with D perhaps matching TRBD1 (6 bases). Trimming removed 5 bases at V and 6 bases at J, with 17 bases between. This CDR3 comprises 14 residues. The germline CDR1 and CDR2 sequences are GTSNPN and SVGIG (reference sequence). The CDR3 loop reads CAWAKGGGTQPQHF. Written as DNA, the CDR3 is TGTGCCTGGGCAAAAGGGGGTGGTACTCAGCCCCAGCATTTT.

This clonotype was found many times. The rearrangement links TRBV29-1 to TRBJ1-2; TRBD1 is a possible D gene (6 bases). The CDR3 runs 14 residues. V shed 7 bases and J shed 4 bases, with 19 bases lying between them. Looked up from germline, CDR1 is SQVTM and CDR2 is ANQGSEA. The CDR3 protein is CSDFGGLPLYGYTF. The CDR3 DNA reads as TGCAGCGATTTCGGGGGCCTCCCCCTCTATGGCTACACCTTC.

This clonotype was detected many times. The chain recombines TRBV7-8 with TRBJ1-6; possible D gene TRBD1, 5 bases. Germline assignment: CDR1 SGHVS and CDR2 FQNEAQ. This CDR3 contains 15 residues. V was trimmed by 1 base and J by 7 bases, leaving 11 bases between them. In DNA form, the CDR3 reads TGTGCCAGCAGCTTAGTTGCAGGGCTGAATTCACCCCTCCACTTT. Protein sequence: CASSLVAGLNSPLHF. The entire variable domain, with the rest obtained from reference TRBV7-8 and TRBJ1-6, is as follows: GAGVSQSPRYKVAKRGQDVALRCDPISGHVSLFWYQQALGQGPEFLTYFQNEAQLDKSGLPSDRFFAERPEGSVSTLKIQRTQQEDSAVYLCASSLVAGLNSPLHFGNGTRLTVT.

This clonotype was counted ten times or more. This chain connects TRBV27 to TRBJ2-1, with TRBD2 identical over 10 bases. CDR1 and CDR2 from the germline V gene are MNHEY and SMNVEV (reference sequence). The CDR3 has 14 amino acids. V lost 7 bases to trimming and J lost 7 bases; unmatched junction nucleotides: 7. The CDR3 nucleotides are TGTGCCAGCACCGGGACTAGCGTGTGGAATGAGCAGTTCTTC. It yields the protein CASTGTSVWNEQFF.

This clonotype was observed at least ten times. The V and J genes are TRBV3-1 and TRBJ1-2; D not resolved. In germline, CDR1 is LGHDT, CDR2 YNNKEL (reference sequence). V was cut by 3 bases and J by 4 bases, with 9 bases left in between. The CDR3 loop spans 13 amino acids. The CDR3 loop is CASSQGSAYGYTF. The CDR3 nucleotides are TGTGCCAGCAGCCAGGGGTCTGCCTATGGCTACACCTTC.

The table lists this clonotype with many counts. The V and J genes are TRBV12-3 or TRBV12-4 and TRBJ2-2, with D tentatively TRBD1 (6 bases). The CDR3 extends over 15 amino acids. V was clipped by 6 bases and J by 7 bases, with 18 bases between them. The CDR3 is CASRPPTGLGGELFF. The DNA of the CDR3 is TGTGCCAGCAGGCCTCCCACAGGGCTTGGCGGGGAGCTGTTTTTT.

There are many counts of this clonotype. The chain has TRBV2 and TRBJ1-1, with D uncertain. Trimming shortened V by 0 bases and J by 3 bases, and 2 bases separated the two germline ends. CDR3 size: 12 residues. Germline V gives CDR1 SNHLY, CDR2 FYNNEI. CDR3 nucleotides: TGTGCCAGCAGTGAAGCAGACACTGAAGCTTTCTTT. Translated, it gives CASSEADTEAFF.

This clonotype was recorded at least ten times. V and J are TRBV5-1 and TRBJ1-4, with TRBD1 identical over 10 bases. The CDR3 consists of 15 residues. J gave up 5 bases and V 3 bases, and 4 bases lay outside the gene matches. CDR1 SGHRS and CDR2 YFSETQ come from the germline V gene. CDR3 sequence (DNA): TGCGCCAGCAGCTGGGGACAGGGGACGAATGAAAAACTGTTTTTT. Residues: CASSWGQGTNEKLFF. Supplemented by reference TRBV5-1 and TRBJ1-4, the full variable domain reads KAGVTQTPRYLIKTRGQQVTLSCSPISGHRSVSWYQQTPGQGLQFLFEYFSETQRNKGNFPGRFSGRQFSNSRSEMNVSTLELGDSALYLCASSWGQGTNEKLFFGSGTQLSVL.

This clonotype was observed many times. The gene calls are TRBV5-1 and TRBJ1-1, with 8 bases aligning to TRBD1. The CDR3 is 15 residues long. The trim removed 4 bases at V and 2 bases at J, leaving 7 bases unmatched. The germline gives CDR1 SGHRS, CDR2 YFSETQ. In DNA, the CDR3 is TGCGCCAGCAGCCCGGACAGGGCGATTAACACTGAAGCTTTCTTT. It is translated as CASSPDRAINTEAFF.

In its sample, this clonotype was seen many times. This chain links TRBV5-1 with TRBJ2-2; D unresolved. The CDR3 loop spans 13 amino acids. The V and J ends lost 0 bases and 5 bases respectively, with 5 bases between them. Germline V gives CDR1 SGHRS, CDR2 YFSETQ. CDR3 in DNA: TGCGCCAGCAGCTTGGAGTTTACCGGGGAGCTGTTTTTT. This encodes CASSLEFTGELFF.

The rearrangement links TRBV28 to TRBJ1-2, with D maybe TRBD1 (6 bases). There are 13 residues in the CDR3. V gave up 3 bases and J gave up 4 bases, with 9 bases separating them. Looked up from germline, CDR1 is MDHEN and CDR2 is SYDVKM. In DNA, the CDR3 is TGTGCCAGCAGTTTTTTCAGGGGCTATGGCTACACCTTC. Protein: CASSFFRGYGYTF.

The table lists this clonotype with many counts. Being one base from a much bigger clone, this may be a read error. This chain uses TRBV12-3 or TRBV12-4 with TRBJ1-5, with D tentatively TRBD1 (5 bases). This CDR3 comprises 16 residues. Trimming pared 4 bases from V and 0 bases from J, leaving 13 bases between. DNA of the CDR3: TGTGCCAGCAGTTCTGTCGGGGGGAATAGCAATCAGCCCCAGCATTTT. Translated, it gives CASSSVGGNSNQPQHF.

This clonotype has a count of ten or more. This chain joins TRBV2 and TRBJ2-1; 9 nucleotides agree with TRBD2. The trim removed 4 bases at V and 4 bases at J, leaving 11 bases unmatched. Germline-derived CDR1 and CDR2 are SNHLY and FYNNEI. The CDR3 is 17 residues long. The CDR3: CASSVSPASGVYNEQFF. CDR3 bases: TGTGCCAGCAGTGTCTCCCCCGCTAGCGGGGTTTACAATGAGCAGTTCTTC.

This clonotype was counted many times. This sequence joins TRBV6-2 or TRBV6-3 and TRBJ2-7; no reliable D call. From germline, CDR1 is MNHEY and CDR2 SVGEGT. This CDR3 has 14 amino acids. Between the trimmed V and J ends, which lost 2 bases and 7 bases, there was a span of 15 bases. The chain's CDR3 is CASSYKGRTWEQYF. The CDR3 DNA is TGTGCCAGCAGTTACAAAGGCAGGACCTGGGAGCAGTACTTC.

This clonotype was picked up many times. V usage is TRBV28 and J usage is TRBJ1-1; 8 bases agree with TRBD1. This CDR3 is built from 18 residues. With V trimmed by 6 bases and J by 0 bases, 15 bases remained unmatched. The germline CDR1 and CDR2 sequences are MDHEN and SYDVKM. CDR3 loop: CASSKFTGGLKMNTEAFF. DNA for the CDR3: TGTGCCAGCAGCAAATTCACAGGGGGGCTAAAGATGAACACTGAAGCTTTCTTT.

The chain couples TRBV2 to TRBJ2-3, with D maybe TRBD2 (6 bases). CDR1 is SNHLY and CDR2 is FYNNEI in the germline V gene. CDR3 length equals 14 residues. V lost 8 bases and J 6 bases, leaving 18 bases between the germline ends. CDR3 region: CASGAGRGRDTQYF. CDR3 in DNA: TGTGCCAGCGGAGCCGGGAGAGGGAGGGATACGCAGTATTTT.

This clonotype was recorded at least ten times. This rearrangement joins TRBV5-4 to TRBJ1-4, with D perhaps matching TRBD1 (6 bases). Germline CDR1 is SGHNT and CDR2 is YYREEE (reference sequence). V was pared by 2 bases and J by 5 bases, with 13 bases between. This CDR3 region has 15 residues. The CDR3 loop is CASSFRQDLNEKLFF. CDR3 in DNA: TGTGCCAGCAGCTTCCGACAGGACTTAAATGAAAAACTGTTTTTT.

This clonotype appeared many times. This sequence joins TRBV11-2 and TRBJ1-1; 7 bases align to TRBD1. From germline, CDR1 is SGHAT and CDR2 FQNNGV. V lost 1 base, J lost 4 bases, and 6 bases stayed unmatched. This CDR3 is 15 amino acids long. CDR3 DNA: TGTGCCAGCAGCTTAGCGAGGGGGCGAATCACTGAAGCTTTCTTT. Its protein is CASSLARGRITEAFF.

This clonotype appeared many times. Germline is not matched at one junction end, which may reflect a read error. This rearrangement joins TRBV6-5 to TRBJ1-1, with a possible D match to TRBD1 (6 bases). CDR3 length: 14 residues. Germline V CDR1 and CDR2: MNHEY, SVGAGI. The CDR3 is CASSYDTGFTETFF. CDR3 nucleotides: TGTGCCAGCAGTTACGACACAGGGTTCACTGAAACTTTCTTT.

This clonotype came up many times. The chain combines TRBV7-2 with TRBJ2-7; D perhaps matches TRBD2 (5 bases). The CDR3 extends over 13 amino acids. Germline assignment: CDR1 SGHTA and CDR2 FQGNSA. V was cut by 5 bases and J by 6 bases, with 14 bases left in between. DNA of the CDR3: TGTGCCAGCAGCCGAGACGGGAATGTCGAGCAGTACTTC. Protein sequence: CASSRDGNVEQYF.